These 20 T cell receptor beta chains share one sample of origin, sequenced in a study of T cells in Graves' hyperthyroidism and ophthalmopathy. RNA transcripts served as the template for amplifying TCR beta CDR3 regions. A first-round RT-PCR of the TCR CDR3 used the HTBI primer set. TCRdb analysed the multiplex PCR reads with MiXCR anew, one entry per CDR3 protein. The data hold 500,000 to 750,000 distinct CDR3 sequences, with around 14% observed a single time. The sample was blood. The receptors here all came from a young woman with Graves' ophthalmopathy.

CDR3: CASRPRGTGDTEAFF. CDR3 DNA sequence: TGCGCCAGCAGGCCCCGGGGGACAGGGGACACTGAAGCTTTCTTT. The V call is TRBV4-1, the J call TRBJ1-1; the match to TRBD1 covers 10 bases. V lost 6 bases, J lost 3 bases, and 7 bases stayed unmatched. Germline V lookup: CDR1 MGHRA, CDR2 YSYEKL. The CDR3 is 15 amino acids.

V usage is TRBV4-1 and J usage is TRBJ1-1; D gene unclear. V gave up 1 base and J gave up 0 bases, with 12 bases separating them. The CDR3 consists of 16 residues. Looked up from germline, CDR1 is MGHRA and CDR2 is YSYEKL. CDR3 sequence (DNA): TGCGCCAGCAGCCAAGTAGGTTCGTTCATGAACACTGAAGCTTTCTTT. It translates to CASSQVGSFMNTEAFF.

This clonotype appeared many times. The CDR3 here is CASSQRGTQETQYF. As DNA, the CDR3 is TGTGCCAGCAGCCAAAGGGGGACACAAGAGACCCAGTACTTC. The chain joins TRBV3-1 to TRBJ2-5; tentative D call: TRBD1 (6 bases). This CDR3 has 14 residues. Trimming shortened V by 2 bases and J by 2 bases, and 9 bases separated the two germline ends. The germline gives CDR1 LGHDT, CDR2 YNNKEL (reference sequence).

This clonotype was observed at least ten times. The chain links TRBV11-2 to TRBJ1-6; 7 positions agree with TRBD1. The CDR3 runs 15 residues. Germline lookup yields CDR1 SGHAT and CDR2 FQNNGV. The ends lost 4 bases at V and 6 bases at J; junction bases unmatched: 6. Here the CDR3 reads CASSSNRGRNSPLHF. The DNA for the CDR3 is TGTGCCAGCAGCTCGAATAGGGGGCGTAATTCACCCCTCCACTTT.

The chain uses TRBV27 and TRBJ2-1; D assignment may be TRBD1 or TRBD2 (6 bases each). V was trimmed by 8 bases and J by 4 bases, leaving 18 bases between them. The length of the CDR3 is 15 residues. Germline V gene sequence: CDR1 MNHEY, CDR2 SMNVEV (reference sequence). CDR3 sequence: CASALRGAVYNEQFF. CDR3 in DNA: TGTGCCAGCGCCCTAAGGGGGGCGGTGTACAATGAGCAGTTCTTC.

The V and J genes are TRBV18 and TRBJ1-5; weak D call: TRBD1 (5 bases). This CDR3 spans 15 amino acids. CDR1 is KGHSH and CDR2 is LQKENI in the germline V gene. V was trimmed by 6 bases and J by 3 bases, leaving 15 bases between them. CDR3 loop: CASSVTESNNQPQHF. CDR3 coding DNA: TGTGCCAGCTCTGTGACAGAGTCCAACAATCAGCCCCAGCATTTT.

V gene TRBV28 combines with J gene TRBJ1-1; 9 nucleotides agree with TRBD1. With 5 bases clipped from V and 4 bases from J, the junction kept 11 bases outside the gene matches. CDR1 is MDHEN, CDR2 SYDVKM, per germline. The CDR3 totals 16 residues. DNA of the CDR3: TGTGCCAGCAGTCCCACCGCCGGGACAGGGCTCACTGAAGCTTTCTTT. This encodes CASSPTAGTGLTEAFF.

This clonotype has a count of ten or more. The CDR3: CAWRGGGTEAFF. CDR3 nucleotides: TGTGCCTGGAGAGGCGGTGGGACTGAAGCTTTCTTT. The chain employs TRBV30 and TRBJ1-1; D gene uncertain. The CDR3 contains 12 residues. Per the germline V gene, CDR1 is GTSNPN and CDR2 is SVGIG (reference sequence). With 3 bases removed from V and 5 bases from J, the gap between germline ends came to 10 bases.

This clonotype was seen ten or more times. CDR3 sequence: CASSPRVPPPPQETQYF. The CDR3 region has the DNA TGTGCCAGCAGCCCTCGGGTCCCCCCACCCCCGCAAGAGACCCAGTACTTC. The V gene is TRBV7-9, the J gene TRBJ2-5; no clear D gene. The CDR3 runs to 17 residues. Germline CDR1 and CDR2: SEHNR and FQNEAQ (reference sequence). V was pared by 5 bases and J by 2 bases, with 21 bases between. Based on the CDR3 plus reference TRBV7-9 and TRBJ2-5, the full variable domain is DTGVSQNPRHKITKRGQNVTFRCDPISEHNRLYWYRQTLGQGPEFLTYFQNEAQLEKSRLLSDRFSAERPKGSFSTLEIQRTEQGDSAMYLCASSPRVPPPPQETQYFGPGTRLLVL.

This clonotype was seen repeatedly, ten times or more. The J gene is TRBJ2-7, the V gene TRBV12-5; D possibly matches TRBD1 or TRBD2 (5 bases each). The length of the CDR3 is 16 residues. V gave up 0 bases and J gave up 3 bases, with 15 bases separating them. Germline values: CDR1 LGHNT, CDR2 FRNRAP. The CDR3 loop reads CASGLVLGVSDYEQYF. The CDR3 bases are TGTGCTAGTGGTTTGGTACTAGGGGTTAGCGACTACGAGCAGTACTTC.

The J gene is TRBJ2-3, the V gene TRBV7-8, with D perhaps TRBD2 (7 bases). The CDR3 has 17 residues. V was clipped by 5 bases and J by 0 bases, with 18 bases between them. CDR1 is SGHVS, CDR2 FQNEAQ, per germline. In DNA, the CDR3 is TGTGCCAGCAGCACACACGGGGGGCAAACTAGCACAGATACGCAGTATTTT. The encoded protein is CASSTHGGQTSTDTQYF.

The chain carries TRBV25-1 and TRBJ2-7, with 9 positions matching TRBD2. This CDR3 has 15 amino acids. V dropped 3 bases and J dropped 7; count of bases not matched to a gene: 10. In germline, CDR1 is MGHDK, CDR2 SYGVNS. CDR3 nucleotides: TGTGCCAGCAGTGAGTTAGGTCTAGCGGGAACTGAGCAGTACTTC. It translates to CASSELGLAGTEQYF.

This clonotype has at least ten counts. The CDR3 nucleotides are TGTGCCAGCAGCCAATTCGGGGGCGATCAGCCCCAGCATTTT. This translates into CASSQFGGDQPQHF. V gene TRBV3-1 combines with J gene TRBJ1-5; D possibly corresponds to TRBD1 (6 bases). The CDR3 sequence is 14 residues long. In germline, CDR1 is LGHDT, CDR2 YNNKEL (reference sequence). Trimming removed 2 bases at V and 5 bases at J, with 10 bases between. Based on the CDR3 plus reference TRBV3-1 and TRBJ1-5, the full variable domain is DTAVSQTPKYLVTQMGNDKSIKCEQNLGHDTMYWYKQDSKKFLKIMFSYNNKELIINETVPNRFSPKSPDKAHLNLHINSLELGDSAVYFCASSQFGGDQPQHFGDGTRLSIL.

The table lists this clonotype with a few counts. The gene calls are TRBV7-3 and TRBJ2-3; D remains unclear. In germline, CDR1 is SGHTA, CDR2 FQGTGA. The V end was cut by 2 bases, the J end by 6 bases, with 12 bases between. This CDR3 has 14 amino acids. Written as DNA, the CDR3 is TGTGCCAGCAGCTTAGCCGACGGTAGGGATACGCAGTATTTT. Translating gives CASSLADGRDTQYF.

This clonotype was seen repeatedly, ten times or more. The chain employs TRBV10-3 and TRBJ2-1, with 11 bases that match TRBD2. Trimming removed 11 bases from V and 6 bases from J; junction bases left unmatched: 6. The CDR3 consists of 13 residues. The germline V gene has CDR1 ENHRY and CDR2 SYGVKD. The chain's CDR3 is CASVGTSGNEQFF. CDR3 in DNA: TGTGCCTCCGTGGGGACTAGCGGCAATGAGCAGTTCTTC.

This clonotype occurred many times. The CDR3 coding sequence is TGTGCCAGCAGCTTAGGGGGCCCCAACGAGCAGTACTTC. Amino acid sequence: CASSLGGPNEQYF. The chain uses TRBV7-9 and TRBJ2-7; TRBD1 is a possible D gene (5 bases). V was clipped by 1 base and J by 5 bases, with 9 bases between them. The CDR3 runs 13 residues. CDR1 is SEHNR and CDR2 is FQNEAQ in the germline V gene (reference sequence).

This clonotype was seen many times. The J gene is TRBJ2-4, the V gene TRBV2; no reliable D call. The CDR3 extends over 16 amino acids. In germline, CDR1 is SNHLY, CDR2 FYNNEI. V lost 4 bases and J lost 0, with 13 bases in between. This chain's CDR3 is CASSVLQLIAKNIQYF. CDR3 nucleotide sequence: TGTGCCAGCAGTGTACTTCAGTTAATAGCCAAAAACATTCAGTACTTC.

This clonotype was seen repeatedly, ten times or more. The chain couples TRBV2 to TRBJ2-5, with a weak D call TRBD2 (5 bases). The V end was cut by 4 bases, the J end by 2 bases, with 5 bases between. CDR3 size: 12 residues. The germline CDR1 and CDR2 sequences are SNHLY and FYNNEI. This chain's CDR3 is CASSGLQETQYF. CDR3 DNA sequence: TGTGCCAGCAGTGGACTACAAGAGACCCAGTACTTC.

This clonotype has at least ten counts. The chain uses TRBV3-1 and TRBJ2-3; D gene unclear. The CDR3 totals 14 residues. CDR1 is LGHDT, CDR2 YNNKEL, per germline (reference sequence). V lost 4 bases and J lost 2, with 10 bases in between. The CDR3 DNA is TGTGCCAGCAGCCTAGGATGGCCCACAGATACGCAGTATTTT. Encoded protein: CASSLGWPTDTQYF.

In its sample, this clonotype was seen a few times. CDR3: CASSVGAGPYTEAFF. CDR3 bases: TGTGCCAGCAGCGTAGGTGCAGGGCCTTACACTGAAGCTTTCTTT. This chain links TRBV9 with TRBJ1-1, with D maybe TRBD1 (5 bases). This CDR3 contains 15 residues. The V gene lost 0 bases and the J gene lost 3 bases, with 12 bases spanning the gap. The germline gives CDR1 SGDLS, CDR2 YYNGEE.